This is a list of T cell receptor beta chains from one sample in a study of cytomegalovirus exposure and HLA in healthy donors. Here immunoSEQ multiplex PCR was the method, and the copy in TCRdb shows in-frame clones only, minus some. The sample has 90,000 to 150,000 clones, more than 60% seen once. The source material was PBMCs. The receptors shown here come from a man aged 40-50 years in good health and CMV-seropositive. Each CDR3 is given with its conserved first and last residue. D genes are given only for firm matches. Rows give clone size only sometimes, using once, few, many, or a class for an expanded clone.

TRBD2 17 NA TRBJ2-1 TRBV11-1 TGTGCCAGCAGCTTAGTGGTCGCCCAGGCTAGCGGAAATGAGCAGTTCTTC CASSLVVAQASGNEQFF
NA 14 NA TRBJ1-2 TRBV5-1 TGCGCCAGCAGCCCCACCGGGGGGAACTATGGCTACACCTTC CASSPTGGNYGYTF
TRBD1 17 NA TRBJ2-5 TRBV7-9 TGTGCCAGCAGGCCGACAGGGGCCCTGAGGCTCCAAGAGACCCAGTACTTC CASRPTGALRLQETQYF
TRBD2 14 NA TRBJ2-7 TRBV6-5 TGTGCCAGCAGTAGTAGCGGGCCCTCCTACGAGCAGTACTTC CASSSSGPSYEQYF
NA 13 NA TRBJ1-6 TRBV10-3 TGTGCCATCAGTGAGTGGAGCAATTCACCCCTCCACTTT CAISEWSNSPLHF
NA 13 NA TRBJ2-3 TRBV19 TGTGCCAGTAGTATAGGGCTTTCAGATACGCAGTATTTT CASSIGLSDTQYF
NA 14 few TRBJ1-6 TRBV11-2 TGTGCCAGCAGCCGGAGCTCCTATAATTCACCCCTCCACTTT CASSRSSYNSPLHF
TRBD2 19 NA TRBJ2-1 TRBV4-1 TGCGCCAGCAGCCAGGAATCAATGGGACTAGCGGGAGTTAACAATGAGCAGTTCTTC CASSQESMGLAGVNNEQFF
NA 15 NA TRBJ2-6 TRBV9 TGTGCCAGCAGCGTAGGGGCGAATGGGGCCAACGTCCTGACTTTC CASSVGANGANVLTF
TRBD1 13 NA TRBJ1-6 TRBV18 TGTGCCAGCTCACCCGCACAGGGGCCACCCCTCCACTTT CASSPAQGPPLHF
TRBD2 16 NA TRBJ2-2 TRBV18 TGTGCCAGCTCGCCCCGGGGGGGCAGTTCTACCGGGGAGCTGTTTTTT CASSPRGGSSTGELFF
TRBD2 16 NA TRBJ2-2 TRBV4-3 TGCGCCAGCAGCCAAGACGGGGCCGGGAGGACCGGGGAGCTGTTTTTT CASSQDGAGRTGELFF
TRBD1 14 NA TRBJ1-5 TRBV2 TGTGCCAGCAGGGGGGACAGACAACATCAGCCCCGGCATTTT CASRGDRQHQPRHF
TRBD2 14 NA TRBJ2-5 TRBV30 TGTGCCTCCAAGATGGCTAGCGGGAGTGAGACCCAGTACTTC CASKMASGSETQYF
NA 14 NA TRBJ1-4 TRBV5-1 TGCGCCAGCAGCCCAGGGACAACTAATGAAAAACTGTTTTTT CASSPGTTNEKLFF
TRBD1 15 NA TRBJ2-1 TRBV7-8 TGTGCCAGCAGCAAAGACAGGGGGCGCGACAATGAGCAGTTCTTC CASSKDRGRDNEQFF
NA 15 few TRBJ2-7 TRBV4-2 TGTGCCAGCAGCCAAGATCAGGCCAGGGGCAACGAGCAGTACTTC CASSQDQARGNEQYF
NA 21 once TRBJ1-4 TRBV5-1 TGCGCCAGCAGCTTGGCCAAGGTAGTCCAGGGAAGGATATTGACTAATGAAAAACTGTTTTTT CASSLAKVVQGRILTNEKLFF
NA 14 NA TRBJ1-5 TRBV11-2 TGTGCCAGCAGCTTCGGTGGGGCAGGTCAGCCCCAGCATTTT CASSFGGAGQPQHF
TRBD1 15 NA TRBJ1-5 TRBV15 TGTGCCACCAGCAGGGACAGGGGTTACAATCAGCCCCAGCATTTT CATSRDRGYNQPQHF
NA 13 once TRBJ1-1 TRBV25-1 TGTGCCAGCAGCAGACAGACTTTCACTGAAGCTTTCTTT CASSRQTFTEAFF
NA 13 NA TRBJ1-5 TRBV7-2 TGTGCCAGCAGCTTGGGGGAGGCTCAGCCCCAGCATTTT CASSLGEAQPQHF
TRBD2 14 NA TRBJ2-1 TRBV2 TGTGCCAGCAGCCTGGCTAGCGGGGTAAGGTCGCCGTTCTTC CASSLASGVRSPFF
TRBD1 16 few TRBJ1-1 TRBV9 TGTGCCAGCAGCCCCCGGAAGGGACAGGGAGCCACTGAAGCTTTCTTT CASSPRKGQGATEAFF
NA 17 once TRBJ2-1 TRBV7-9 TGTGCCAGCAGCTTAGCTCTCGCGTTTAGCTCCTACAATGAGCAGTTCTTC CASSLALAFSSYNEQFF
TRBD1 15 few TRBJ2-3 TRBV6-1 TGTGCCAGCAGAGAGGAGACAGGGGTGGCAGATACGCAGTATTTT CASREETGVADTQYF
TRBD2 16 once TRBJ2-7 TRBV6-5 TGTGCCAGCAGTTACGGTGCGGGGGGAAGCTCCTACGAGCAGTACTTC CASSYGAGGSSYEQYF
TRBD1 16 NA TRBJ1-6 TRBV14 TGTGCCAGCAGCCGCCGGGACAGGGTAGGGGATTCACCCCTCCACTTT CASSRRDRVGDSPLHF
TRBD1 12 few TRBJ2-7 TRBV29-1 TGCAGCGTGGGGACAGGGACCTACGAGCAGTACTTC CSVGTGTYEQYF
NA 18 NA TRBJ2-2 TRBV11-3 TGTGCCAGCAGCTTAGGAGGGGTTTGGACAGCAAACACCGGGGAGCTGTTTTTT CASSLGGVWTANTGELFF
TRBD2 15 NA TRBJ2-3 TRBV19 TGTGCCAGTCCCGGGACTAGCGGGAGCACAGATACGCAGTATTTT CASPGTSGSTDTQYF
TRBD1 14 NA TRBJ1-2 TRBV5-6 TGTGCCAGCAGACCGGGACAGAATAACTATGGCTACACCTTC CASRPGQNNYGYTF
NA 14 NA TRBJ1-2 TRBV28 TGTGCCAGCAGTTTTTCGAACAGAAACTATGGCTACACCTTC CASSFSNRNYGYTF
NA 15 NA TRBJ1-2 TRBV5-4 TGTGCCAGCAGCTTGCGGGGGGCGTTCGGGTATGGCTACACCTTC CASSLRGAFGYGYTF
TRBD1 17 NA TRBJ2-6 TRBV29-1 TGCAGCGTGAAATCCGGGACAGGGACCTCTGGGGCCAACGTCCTGACTTTC CSVKSGTGTSGANVLTF
NA 10 NA TRBJ2-7 TRBV29-1 TGCAGCGTTTTAACAGACGAGCAGTACTTC CSVLTDEQYF
NA 14 once TRBJ2-7 TRBV6-5 TGTGCCAGCAGGATGGACATGCAAGCCTACGAGCAGTACTTC CASRMDMQAYEQYF
TRBD1 15 once TRBJ2-5 TRBV18 TGTGCCAGCTCACCACCGGGACAGGGGGGAGAGACCCAGTACTTC CASSPPGQGGETQYF
NA 13 NA TRBJ2-3 TRBV2 TGTGCCAGCAGGACGACTAGGTTAGATACGCAGTATTTT CASRTTRLDTQYF
TRBD1 12 NA TRBJ2-1 TRBV6-1 TGTGCCAGCAGTGAGACGACAGGGAAGCAGTTCTTC CASSETTGKQFF
TRBD2 15 NA TRBJ2-3 TRBV11-2 TGTGCCAGCAGCTTATTAGGCGGGAGTGAAGATACGCAGTATTTT CASSLLGGSEDTQYF
TRBD1 13 NA TRBJ1-2 TRBV5-5 TGTGCCAGCAGCTTCAGGGGGGAGAGTGGCTACACCTTC CASSFRGESGYTF
NA 12 NA TRBJ1-5 TRBV28 TGTGCCAGCAGGGACAGCTATCAGCCCCAGCATTTT CASRDSYQPQHF
NA 12 few TRBJ2-3 TRBV5-1 TGCGCCAGCAGCCTCACGGAGGATACGCAGTATTTT CASSLTEDTQYF
TRBD2 16 NA TRBJ2-7 TRBV5-6 TGTGCCAGCAGCTTGAGGTCTAGCGGTTTCTCCTACGAGCAGTACTTC CASSLRSSGFSYEQYF
TRBD1 15 few TRBJ1-6 TRBV7-3 TGTGCCAGCAGCCCAGATGACAGGGGTAATTCACCCCTCCACTTT CASSPDDRGNSPLHF
TRBD1 15 NA TRBJ1-1 TRBV5-5 TGTGCCAGCAGCTTGGTTAACAGGGGGAACACTGAAGCTTTCTTT CASSLVNRGNTEAFF
NA 17 once TRBJ2-3 TRBV7-3 TGTGCCAGCAGCCTTTTGGGGGGGACAAGAGACACAGATACGCAGTATTTT CASSLLGGTRDTDTQYF
NA 15 NA TRBJ2-3 TRBV10-1 TGCGCCAGCAGTGAGTCGGGAGCTTCCACAGATACGCAGTATTTT CASSESGASTDTQYF
NA 12 NA TRBJ2-3 TRBV7-8 TGTGCCAGCAGCTTATCTTCCGATACGCAGTATTTT CASSLSSDTQYF